These T cell receptor beta chains were read from a single sample in a study of a mutant IDH1 vaccine in newly diagnosed glioma. The table came from immunoSEQ multiplex PCR; TCRdb's copy has only in-frame clones and leaves some out. Here the sample spans about 66,000 clones, roughly 80% being singletons. Antigens for these TCRs are unknown. The sequenced sample was PBMCs, obtained from a glioma patient whose treatment included an IDH1 peptide vaccine. These receptors were obtained from a man aged 30-40 years with glioma. CDR3s include the opening cysteine and the closing phenylalanine or tryptophan. Each record gives: V gene, CDR3 length, CDR3 protein.

TRBV28 | 13 | CAIRQNKDRGYTF
TRBV19 | 13 | CASSIARDTEAFF
TRBV2 | 15 | CASSVESSYNSPLHF
TRBV28 | 16 | CASSFSSGFAAIEAFF
TRBV4-3 | 18 | CASSQDAGRGLPNSPLHF
TRBV11-1 | 15 | CASSPPVYLGTEAFF
TRBV4-1 | 14 | CASSQYLAGSEQFF
TRBV2 | 16 | CASSEGLAGDLDTQYF
TRBV2 | 13 | CASIVEGIYGYTF
TRBV7-2 | 15 | CASSSSQGRSYEQYF
TRBV19 | 15 | CASSSRGATNEKLFF
TRBV19 | 14 | CASSTSRTSGGPVF
TRBV4-3 | 15 | CASSPAWEGNQPQHF
TRBV2 | 17 | CASSVPGQGQGQETQYF
TRBV7-2 | 14 | CASSFGQGLYEQYF
TRBV28 | 14 | CASTSNRGAYEQYF
TRBV2 | 11 | CASRGTNEAFF
TRBV5-1 | 14 | CASSLRQGNTEAFF
TRBV30 | 14 | CAWSGVAALETQYF
TRBV15 | 13 | CATSRDGGRAGTF
TRBV19 | 14 | CASSQVSSYNEQFF
TRBV7-9 | 15 | CASSLVEGDREKLFF
TRBV7-2 | 14 | CASSLTGVEDEQFF
TRBV2 | 16 | CASSSMLAPSPDTQYF
TRBV7-2 | 15 | CASSLGTGGNYGYTF
TRBV7-8 | 14 | CASSPPGRGQPQHF
TRBV28 | 13 | CASSRYRGPEAFF
TRBV6-1 | 16 | CASSDGGSGGADTQYF
TRBV9 | 15 | CASSTRDQTMDTQYF
TRBV5-1 | 13 | CASSLAGQGELFF
TRBV4-1 | 18 | CASSRIPFGGGPTGELFF
TRBV10-2 | 14 | CASTRVGNTGELFF
TRBV28 | 16 | CASSLARQAVSYEQYF
TRBV6-5 | 14 | CATMTSLAQETQYF
TRBV2 | 15 | CASSEFTSETYEQYF
TRBV15 | 17 | CATSTPGAAGGRDTQYF
TRBV6-1 | 13 | CASTSRSSYEQYF
TRBV9 | 16 | CASSVGGAPGVGELFF
TRBV11-2 | 15 | CASSPRQGDDFEQYF
TRBV28 | 17 | CASSFPMGLLVSYEQYF
TRBV30 | 13 | CAWSVSFYQPQHF
TRBV4-1 | 15 | CASSLSRFNTDTQYF
TRBV4-3 | 14 | CASSQSRGVNEQFF
TRBV9 | 16 | CASSVGRSGREDTQYF
TRBV27 | 16 | CASSLSQTGSNEKLFF
TRBV5-4 | 15 | CASSLPGQALNTQYF